The T cell receptor (beta chain) under discussion was sequenced for a study of blood T cell repertoires in COVID-19. Study background: The analysed material was cDNA or gDNA that came from T cells, B-cell-depleted T cells, or PBMCs.

The length of the CDR3 is 16 residues. V lost 4 bases and J lost 0; bases outside the gene matches: 6. The germline CDR1 and CDR2 sequences are KGHSH and LQKENI. The assay was immunoSEQ multiplex PCR, and TCRdb's table has in-frame clones only and misses some. The profile shows tens of thousands of clones, about 91% of them singletons. This clonotype was sampled from a woman between 65 and 79 years old with acute or convalescent COVID-19. The sequencing sample was made of peripheral blood. The genes are TRBV18 and TRBJ1-5; TRBD1 aligns across 7 bases. The CDR3 spells CASSLLDRASNQPQHF. Here the CDR3 DNA reads TGTGCCAGCTCACTACTCGACAGGGCTAGCAATCAGCCCCAGCATTTT.